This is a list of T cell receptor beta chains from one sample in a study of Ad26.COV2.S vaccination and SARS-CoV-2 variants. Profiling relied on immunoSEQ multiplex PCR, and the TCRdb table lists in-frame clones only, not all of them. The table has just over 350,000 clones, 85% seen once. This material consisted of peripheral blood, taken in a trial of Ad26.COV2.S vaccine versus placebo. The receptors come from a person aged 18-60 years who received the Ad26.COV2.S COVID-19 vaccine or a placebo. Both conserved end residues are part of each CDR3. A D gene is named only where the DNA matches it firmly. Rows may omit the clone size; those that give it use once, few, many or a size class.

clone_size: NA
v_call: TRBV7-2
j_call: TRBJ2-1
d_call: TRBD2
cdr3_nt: TGTGCCAGCAGCTTAATCTCGGCTAGCGGGGTACTATCCAATGAGCAGTTCTTC
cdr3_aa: CASSLISASGVLSNEQFF

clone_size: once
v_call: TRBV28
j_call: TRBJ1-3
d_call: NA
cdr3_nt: TGTGCCAGCAGTTTCTGGGGGGCGAAAGGAAACACCATATATTTT
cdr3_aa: CASSFWGAKGNTIYF

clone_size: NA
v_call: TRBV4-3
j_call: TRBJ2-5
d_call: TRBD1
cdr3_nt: TGCGCCAGCAGCCAAGATCCAGGGGGTGGGCAAGAGACCCAGTACTTC
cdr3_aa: CASSQDPGGGQETQYF

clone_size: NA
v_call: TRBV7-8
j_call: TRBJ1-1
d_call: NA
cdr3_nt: TGTGCCAGCAGCTCGGACGGTTCCACTGAAGCTTTCTTT
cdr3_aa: CASSSDGSTEAFF

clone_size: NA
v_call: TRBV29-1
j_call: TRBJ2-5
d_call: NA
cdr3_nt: TGCAGCGGAAGCCGGGACTTACAAGAGACCCAGTACTTC
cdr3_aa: CSGSRDLQETQYF

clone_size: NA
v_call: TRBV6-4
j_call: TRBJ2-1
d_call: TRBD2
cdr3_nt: TGTGCCAGCAGTGAACGGGGGGGAATCAATGAGCAGTTCTTC
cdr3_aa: CASSERGGINEQFF

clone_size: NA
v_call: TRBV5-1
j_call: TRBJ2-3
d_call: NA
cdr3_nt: TGCGCCAGCAGCTTGGCCGGGGCATCCTCGAGGGATACGCAGTATTTT
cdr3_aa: CASSLAGASSRDTQYF

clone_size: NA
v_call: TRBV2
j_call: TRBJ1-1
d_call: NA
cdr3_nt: TGTGCCAGCAGTCCCCGCTCGGGGGACCCGAACACTGAAGCTTTCTTT
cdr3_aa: CASSPRSGDPNTEAFF

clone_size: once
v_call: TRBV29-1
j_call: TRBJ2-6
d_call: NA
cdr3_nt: TGCAGCGTTGGCAGTTCTGGGGCCAACGTCCTGACTTTC
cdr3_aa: CSVGSSGANVLTF

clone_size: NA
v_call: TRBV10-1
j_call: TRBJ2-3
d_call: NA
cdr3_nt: TGCGCCAGCAGTGCCTTACAGGGCAGTTACGACACAGATACGCAGTATTTT
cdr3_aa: CASSALQGSYDTDTQYF

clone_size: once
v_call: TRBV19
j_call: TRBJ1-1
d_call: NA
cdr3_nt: TGTGCCAGTAAGTGGAGTCCAAACACTGAAGCTTTCTTT
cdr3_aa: CASKWSPNTEAFF

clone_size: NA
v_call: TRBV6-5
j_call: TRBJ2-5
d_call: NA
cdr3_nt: TGTGCCAGCAGTCCCTCCCTCCTACAGACCCAGTACTTC
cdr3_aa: CASSPSLLQTQYF

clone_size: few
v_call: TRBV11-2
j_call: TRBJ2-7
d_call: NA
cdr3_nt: TGTGCCAGCAGCTATATCAGGCAGGGCTACGAGCAGTACTTC
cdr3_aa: CASSYIRQGYEQYF

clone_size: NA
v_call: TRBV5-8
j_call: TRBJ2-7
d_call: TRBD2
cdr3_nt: TGTGCCAGCAGCTCCGGACTAGCGGGGATTACCTACGAGCAGTACTTC
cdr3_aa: CASSSGLAGITYEQYF

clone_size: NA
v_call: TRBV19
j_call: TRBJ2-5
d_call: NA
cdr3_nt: TGTGCCAGTAGTATCACCTTGGGGCAAGAGACCCAGTACTTC
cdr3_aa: CASSITLGQETQYF

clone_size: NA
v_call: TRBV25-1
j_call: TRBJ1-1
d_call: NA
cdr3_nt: TGTGCCAGCACGCCGGGACCGTGGGACACTGAAGCTTTCTTT
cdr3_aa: CASTPGPWDTEAFF

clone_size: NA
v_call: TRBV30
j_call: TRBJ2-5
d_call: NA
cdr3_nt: TGTGCCTGGAGTTCAGGGGTCGGAGAGACCCAGTACTTC
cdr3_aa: CAWSSGVGETQYF

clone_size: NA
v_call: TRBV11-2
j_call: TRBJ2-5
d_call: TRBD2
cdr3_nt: TGTGCCAGCAGCTTGTGGAGCGGGGGGCAAGAGACCCAGTACTTC
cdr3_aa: CASSLWSGGQETQYF

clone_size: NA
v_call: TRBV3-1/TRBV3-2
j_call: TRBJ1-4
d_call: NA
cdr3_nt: TGTGCCAGCAGCTCTCAGGGGCCGAAAAAACTGTTTTTT
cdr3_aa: CASSSQGPKKLFF

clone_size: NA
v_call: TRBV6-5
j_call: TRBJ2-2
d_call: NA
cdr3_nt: TGTGCCAGCAGTTACTCAGGACAGAACACCGGGGAGCTGTTTTTT
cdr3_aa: CASSYSGQNTGELFF

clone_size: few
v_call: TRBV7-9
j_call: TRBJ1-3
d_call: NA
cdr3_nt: TGTGCCAGCGGCCGGGATGGAAACACCATATATTTT
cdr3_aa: CASGRDGNTIYF

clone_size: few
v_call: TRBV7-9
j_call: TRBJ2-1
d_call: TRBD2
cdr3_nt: TGTGCCAGCAGCCTCGGGACTAGCGGGGGGTATGAGCAGTTCTTC
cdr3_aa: CASSLGTSGGYEQFF

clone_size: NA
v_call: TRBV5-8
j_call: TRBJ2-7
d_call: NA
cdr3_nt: TGTGCCAGCAGCTTGGCCCGGGACGTCTCCTACGAGCAGTACTTC
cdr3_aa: CASSLARDVSYEQYF

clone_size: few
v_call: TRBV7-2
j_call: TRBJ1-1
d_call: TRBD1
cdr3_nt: TGTGCCAGCAGCCCCGGACAGGGGAGCACTGAAGCTTTCTTT
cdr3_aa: CASSPGQGSTEAFF

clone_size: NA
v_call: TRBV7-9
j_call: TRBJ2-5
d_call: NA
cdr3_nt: TGTGCCAGCAGTGGGGACCAAGAGACCCAGTACTTC
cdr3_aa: CASSGDQETQYF

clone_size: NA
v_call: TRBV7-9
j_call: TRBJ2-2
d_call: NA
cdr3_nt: TGTGCCAGCAGCTTATATTCAGGGATCGAGAACACCGGGGAGCTGTTTTTT
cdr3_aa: CASSLYSGIENTGELFF

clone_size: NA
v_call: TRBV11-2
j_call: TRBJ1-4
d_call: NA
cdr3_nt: TGTGCCAGCAGCGCAAAAGGGAGGCCTAATGAAAAACTGTTTTTT
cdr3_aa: CASSAKGRPNEKLFF

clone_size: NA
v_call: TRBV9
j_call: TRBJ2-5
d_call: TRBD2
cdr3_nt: TGTGCCAGCAGTGACGGGACTAGCGTCGAGACCCAGTACTTC
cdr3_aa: CASSDGTSVETQYF

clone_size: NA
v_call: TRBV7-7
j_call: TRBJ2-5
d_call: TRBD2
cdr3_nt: TGTGCTAGCAGCTTAGCGGGGGAGACCCAGTACTTC
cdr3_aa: CASSLAGETQYF

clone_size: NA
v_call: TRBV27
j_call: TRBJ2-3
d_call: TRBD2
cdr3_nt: TGTGCCAGCAGTTTAGCCCTAGCGGGGGGCACAGATACGCAGTATTTT
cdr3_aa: CASSLALAGGTDTQYF

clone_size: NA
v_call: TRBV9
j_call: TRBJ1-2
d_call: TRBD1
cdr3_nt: TGTGCCAGCAGCGGGGGAACTCGGACAGGTCTGAACTATGGCTACACCTTC
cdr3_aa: CASSGGTRTGLNYGYTF

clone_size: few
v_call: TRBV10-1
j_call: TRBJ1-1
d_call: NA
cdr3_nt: TGCGCCAGCAGTGAGTCGGGAGGGATCACTGAAGCTTTCTTT
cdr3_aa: CASSESGGITEAFF

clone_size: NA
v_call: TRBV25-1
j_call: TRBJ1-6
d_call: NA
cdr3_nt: TGTGCCAGCAGTGTGGGGCAGCGCGTTCCCCTCCACTTT
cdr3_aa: CASSVGQRVPLHF

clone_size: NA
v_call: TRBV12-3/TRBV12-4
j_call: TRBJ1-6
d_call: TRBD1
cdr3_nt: TGTGCCAGCAGTTTTGGGACAGCCCTCCACTTT
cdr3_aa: CASSFGTALHF

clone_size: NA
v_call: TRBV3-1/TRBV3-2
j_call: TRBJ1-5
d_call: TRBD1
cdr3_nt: TGTGCCAGCAGCCAAGACCTGACAGGGTTTAATCAGCCCCAGCATTTT
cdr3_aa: CASSQDLTGFNQPQHF

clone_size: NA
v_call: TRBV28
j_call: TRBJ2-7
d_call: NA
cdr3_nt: TGTGCCACCCAGCGAGTCGAGGAGGCCTACGAGCAGTACTTC
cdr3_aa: CATQRVEEAYEQYF

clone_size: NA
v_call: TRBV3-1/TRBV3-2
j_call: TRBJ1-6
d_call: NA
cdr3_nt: TGTGCCAGCAGCCCGGAGGGGAGGGCAGATAATTCACCCCTCCACTTT
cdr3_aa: CASSPEGRADNSPLHF

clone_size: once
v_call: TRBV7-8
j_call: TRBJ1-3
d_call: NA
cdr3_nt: TGTGCCAGCAGCTATACCGGGACGGACAACACCATATATTTT
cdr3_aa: CASSYTGTDNTIYF

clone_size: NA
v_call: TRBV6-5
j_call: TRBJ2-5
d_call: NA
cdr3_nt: TGTGCCAGCAGCCGCCAGCCCGGGGTTGAGACCCAGTACTTC
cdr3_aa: CASSRQPGVETQYF

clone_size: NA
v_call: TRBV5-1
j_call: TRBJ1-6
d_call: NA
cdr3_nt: TGCGCCAGCAGTATCTCTGGGAGAAGCTCCTATAATTCACCCCTCCACTTT
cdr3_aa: CASSISGRSSYNSPLHF

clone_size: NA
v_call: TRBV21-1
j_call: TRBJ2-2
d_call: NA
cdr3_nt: TGTGCCAGCAGCAAAGGTGGTCGTCGCCTAAGAAAGAACACCGGGGAGCTGTTTTTT
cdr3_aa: CASSKGGRRLRKNTGELFF

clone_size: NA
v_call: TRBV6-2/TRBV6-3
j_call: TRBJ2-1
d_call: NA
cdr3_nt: TGTGCCAGCAGTCCAAGCCCAGGCCGGTCTCGTGGGGATGAGCAGTTCTTC
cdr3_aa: CASSPSPGRSRGDEQFF

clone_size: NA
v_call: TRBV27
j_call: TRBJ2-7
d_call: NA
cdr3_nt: TGTGCCAGCAGTTCCAGACAGGAGCCCAACTACGAGCAGTACTTC
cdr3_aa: CASSSRQEPNYEQYF